The following is a T cell receptor (beta chain) sequence with its context. Its antigen is unknown. The sample comes from a study of cytomegalovirus exposure and HLA in healthy donors. Study background: Earlier work reported 117 million unique TCR beta sequences from roughly 180 million T cells. Study-wide findings and caveats: Certain indistinguishable V segments, among them TRBV6-2 and TRBV6-3, were excluded.

From germline, CDR1 is ENHRY and CDR2 SYGVKD. The V gene end was trimmed by 7 bases and the J gene end by 0 bases; junction bases not matched to a gene: 3. The CDR3 is 15 residues long. Primers included in the PCR were 60 Vbeta and 13 Jbeta primers. The method was immunoSEQ multiplex PCR; TCRdb's version includes in-frame clones alone and lacks a portion of them. The sample carries more than 95,000 clones, roughly 76% recorded once. This sequence was found in a woman in her forties or fifties in good health and CMV-seronegative. Sequencing was done on a sample of PBMCs. The chain carries TRBV10-3 and TRBJ2-1, with TRBD2 matching over 10 bases. The CDR3 protein is CAITVAGGSYNEQFF. The CDR3 nucleotides are TGTGCCATCACCGTAGCGGGGGGCTCCTACAATGAGCAGTTCTTC.